This paragraph reports one T cell receptor (beta chain). Germline values: CDR1 SGHRS, CDR2 YFSETQ. V was trimmed by 3 bases and J by 0 bases, leaving 6 bases between them. This CDR3 has 13 amino acids. These data belong to a study of blood T cell repertoires in COVID-19. Turning to the study itself: The samples span acute and convalescent COVID-19 from the United States, Italy and Spain. The cDNA or gDNA used as material had been derived from T cells, B-cell-depleted T cells, or PBMCs.

Per the authors' pipeline: Reference gene primer amplification yielded estimated nucleated cell counts. Assay used: immunoSEQ multiplex PCR; TCRdb lists only in-frame clones, some missing. V and J calls and clone size follow that table, whereas D and trimming were derived from the DNA. The repertoire consists of roughly 57,000 clones, with roughly 79% occurring once and the leading ten covering roughly 3.2%. The TCR comes from a man in his sixties with acute or convalescent COVID-19. The chain recombines TRBV5-1 with TRBJ1-1; D ambiguous. Material for sequencing was peripheral blood. Here the CDR3 DNA reads TGCGCCAGCAGCTCCAGTCTGAACACTGAAGCTTTCTTT. This gives the protein CASSSSLNTEAFF.